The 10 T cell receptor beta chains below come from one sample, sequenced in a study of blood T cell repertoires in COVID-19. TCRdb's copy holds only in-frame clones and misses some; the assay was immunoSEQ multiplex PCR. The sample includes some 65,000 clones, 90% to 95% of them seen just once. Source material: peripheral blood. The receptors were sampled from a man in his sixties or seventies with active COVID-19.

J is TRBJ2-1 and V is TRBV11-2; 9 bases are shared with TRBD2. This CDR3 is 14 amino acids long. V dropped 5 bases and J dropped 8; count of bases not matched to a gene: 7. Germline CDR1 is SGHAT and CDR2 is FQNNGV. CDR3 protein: CASSQSGGRYEQFF. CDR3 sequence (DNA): TGTGCCAGCAGCCAAAGCGGGGGGAGATATGAGCAGTTCTTC.

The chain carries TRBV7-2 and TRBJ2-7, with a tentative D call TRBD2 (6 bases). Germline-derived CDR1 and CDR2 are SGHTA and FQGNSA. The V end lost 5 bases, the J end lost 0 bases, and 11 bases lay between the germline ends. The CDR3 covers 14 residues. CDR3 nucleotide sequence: TGTGCCAGCAGCGCCGGGGGTTCCTCCTACGAGCAGTACTTC. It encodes CASSAGGSSYEQYF.

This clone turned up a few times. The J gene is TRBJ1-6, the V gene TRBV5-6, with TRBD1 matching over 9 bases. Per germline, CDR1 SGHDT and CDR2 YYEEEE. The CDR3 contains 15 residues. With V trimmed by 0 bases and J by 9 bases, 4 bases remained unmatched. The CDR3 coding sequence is TGTGCCAGCAGCTTGGGGGACAGGGACGGTTCACCCCTCCACTTT. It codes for CASSLGDRDGSPLHF.

CDR3 DNA: TGTGCCAGCTCACCCCTCTCCGTAGCGGGGGGGCCTACGAACACCGGGGAGCTGTTTTTT. As protein: CASSPLSVAGGPTNTGELFF. The chain joins TRBV18 to TRBJ2-2; 11 bases match TRBD2. The V gene's germline CDR1 is KGHSH and CDR2 LQKENI. With V trimmed by 3 bases and J by 0 bases, 12 bases remained unmatched. The CDR3 is 20 residues long. Full variable domain (rest looked up from reference TRBV18 and TRBJ2-2): NAGVMQNPRHLVRRRGQEARLRCSPMKGHSHVYWYRQLPEEGLKFMVYLQKENIIDESGMPKERFSAEFPKEGPSILRIQQVVRGDSAAYFCASSPLSVAGGPTNTGELFFGEGSRLTVL.

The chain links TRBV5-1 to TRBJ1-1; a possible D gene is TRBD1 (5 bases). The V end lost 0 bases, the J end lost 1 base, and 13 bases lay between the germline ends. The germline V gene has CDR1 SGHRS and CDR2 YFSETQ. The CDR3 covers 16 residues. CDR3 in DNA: TGCGCCAGCAGCTTGGAGTCCAGGGTAACGAACACTGAAGCTTTCTTT. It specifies CASSLESRVTNTEAFF.

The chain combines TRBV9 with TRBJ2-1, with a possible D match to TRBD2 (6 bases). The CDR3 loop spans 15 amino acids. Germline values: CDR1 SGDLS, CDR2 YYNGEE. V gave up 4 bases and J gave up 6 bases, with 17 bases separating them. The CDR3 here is CASSLQPTSSNEQFF. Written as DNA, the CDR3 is TGTGCCAGCAGCCTCCAACCGACTAGTTCCAATGAGCAGTTCTTC.

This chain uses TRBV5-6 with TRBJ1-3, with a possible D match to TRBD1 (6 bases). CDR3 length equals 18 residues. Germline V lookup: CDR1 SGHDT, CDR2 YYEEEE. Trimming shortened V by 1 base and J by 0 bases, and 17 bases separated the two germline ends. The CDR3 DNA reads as TGTGCCAGCAGCTTGACTCGGGACACCACGAGCTCTGGAAACACCATATATTTT. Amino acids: CASSLTRDTTSSGNTIYF.

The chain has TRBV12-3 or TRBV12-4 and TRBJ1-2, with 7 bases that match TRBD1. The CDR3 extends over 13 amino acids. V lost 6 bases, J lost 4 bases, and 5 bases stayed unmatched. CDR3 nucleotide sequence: TGTGCCAGCAGGAGACAGGGAATCTATGGCTACACCTTC. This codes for CASRRQGIYGYTF.

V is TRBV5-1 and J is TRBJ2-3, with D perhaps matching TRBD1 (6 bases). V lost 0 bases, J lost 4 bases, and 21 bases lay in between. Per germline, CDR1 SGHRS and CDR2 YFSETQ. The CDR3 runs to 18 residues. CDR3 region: CASSLEAGDNNLADTQYF. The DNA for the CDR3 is TGCGCCAGCAGCTTGGAGGCAGGGGACAACAACTTAGCAGATACGCAGTATTTT.

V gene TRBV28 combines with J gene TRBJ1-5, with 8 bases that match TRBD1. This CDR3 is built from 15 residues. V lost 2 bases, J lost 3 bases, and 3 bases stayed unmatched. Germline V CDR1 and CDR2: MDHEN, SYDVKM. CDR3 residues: CASSLRTGINQPQHF. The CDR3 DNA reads TGTGCCAGCAGTTTAAGGACAGGGATCAATCAGCCCCAGCATTTT.